The sequence of this TCR beta chain was determined in a study of blood T cell repertoires in COVID-19. On the study more broadly: Acute and convalescent COVID-19 specimens originated in the United States, Italy and Spain. T cells, B-cell-depleted T cells, or PBMCs supplied cDNA or gDNA.

Germline CDR1 is LGHDT and CDR2 is YNNKEL (reference sequence). The CDR3 is 15 amino acids. V shed 1 base and J 7 bases; nucleotides not matched to a gene: 5. In the authors' workflow: Amplified reference gene primers provided the basis for estimating nucleated cell counts. Sequencing used immunoSEQ multiplex PCR; TCRdb keeps in-frame clones, though not all of them. V and J calls and clone size are as listed in that table; D and trimming were resolved from the DNA. The sample lists 150,000 to 200,000 clones; just over 85% were seen once. This chain uses TRBV3-1 (or the pseudogene TRBV3-2) with TRBJ2-1; 9 nucleotides match TRBD2. This clonotype originated in a man in his sixties with acute or convalescent COVID-19. Sequencing input: peripheral blood. The CDR3 loop is CASSQVPSGKNEQFF. CDR3 nucleotide sequence: TGTGCCAGCAGCCAAGTTCCTAGCGGGAAAAATGAGCAGTTCTTC.